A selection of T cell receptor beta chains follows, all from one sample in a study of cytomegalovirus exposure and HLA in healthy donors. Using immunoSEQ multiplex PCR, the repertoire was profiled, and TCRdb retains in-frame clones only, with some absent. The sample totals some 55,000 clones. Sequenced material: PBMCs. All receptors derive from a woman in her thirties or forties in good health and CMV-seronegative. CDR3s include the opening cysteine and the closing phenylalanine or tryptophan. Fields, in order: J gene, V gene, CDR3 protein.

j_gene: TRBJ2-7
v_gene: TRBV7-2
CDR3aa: CASSLVGSSGNYEQYF

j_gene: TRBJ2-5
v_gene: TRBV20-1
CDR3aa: CSFPRQETQYF

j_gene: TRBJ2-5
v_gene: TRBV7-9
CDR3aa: CASSLLAGVGETQYF

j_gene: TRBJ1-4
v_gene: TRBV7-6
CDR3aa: CASSPRTGRVSLNEKLFF

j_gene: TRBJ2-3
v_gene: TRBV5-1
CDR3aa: CASRVGTSGGQDTQYF

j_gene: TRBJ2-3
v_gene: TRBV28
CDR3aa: CASSLGQGVWGADTQYF

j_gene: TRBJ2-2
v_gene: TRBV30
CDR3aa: CAWDRGGGGTGELFF

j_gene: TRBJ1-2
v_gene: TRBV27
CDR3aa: CASSLGGGLDGYTF

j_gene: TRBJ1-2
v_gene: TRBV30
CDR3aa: CAWTRVAIRGNRGYTF

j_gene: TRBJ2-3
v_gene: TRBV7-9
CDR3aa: CASSSIAGTSVPDTQYF

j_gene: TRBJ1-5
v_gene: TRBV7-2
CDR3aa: CASSLGRNSNQPQHF

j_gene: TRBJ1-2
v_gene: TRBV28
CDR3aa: CASSLSGTGVYGYTF

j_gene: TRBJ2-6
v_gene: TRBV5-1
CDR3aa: CASSLGGVDGANVLTF

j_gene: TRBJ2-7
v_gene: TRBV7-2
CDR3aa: CASSSSSYEQYF

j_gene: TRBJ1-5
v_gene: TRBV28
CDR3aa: CASGLGAGNQPQHF

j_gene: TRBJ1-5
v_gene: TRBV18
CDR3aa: CASSPGQGGRPQHF

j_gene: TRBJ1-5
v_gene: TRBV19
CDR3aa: CASSIETDNSNQPQHF

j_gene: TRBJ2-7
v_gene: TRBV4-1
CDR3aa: CASSQYAEEGSEQYF

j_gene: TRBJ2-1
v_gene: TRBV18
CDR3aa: CASSQGQGYDEQFF

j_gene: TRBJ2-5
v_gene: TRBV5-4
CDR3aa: CASSQDRIQETQYF

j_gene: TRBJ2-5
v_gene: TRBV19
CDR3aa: CASSTPTGYQETQYF

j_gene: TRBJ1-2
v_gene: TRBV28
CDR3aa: CASSFFDRENYGYTF

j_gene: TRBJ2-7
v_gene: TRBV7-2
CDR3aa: CASSLVLGLAGEYEQYF

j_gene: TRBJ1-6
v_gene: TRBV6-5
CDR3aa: CASSPRESYNSPLHF

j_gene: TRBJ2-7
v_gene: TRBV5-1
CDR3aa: CASSLDRNSYEQYF

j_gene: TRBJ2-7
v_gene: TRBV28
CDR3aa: CASSENGLAGAPGQYF

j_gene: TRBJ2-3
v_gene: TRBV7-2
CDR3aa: CASSLQTTSGGTDTQYF

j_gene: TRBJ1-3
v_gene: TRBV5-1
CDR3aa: CASSLGTGFKGNTIYF

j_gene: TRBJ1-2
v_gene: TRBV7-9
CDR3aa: CASSSNRGAGYGYTF

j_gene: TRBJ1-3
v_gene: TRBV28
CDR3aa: CASSPTPGQTSGNTIYF

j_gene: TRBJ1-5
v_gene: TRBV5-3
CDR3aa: CARTGAGGFQPQHF

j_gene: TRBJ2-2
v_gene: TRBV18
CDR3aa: CASSPSQTAELFF

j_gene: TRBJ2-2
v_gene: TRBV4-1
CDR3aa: CASSLGHSGLTGELFF

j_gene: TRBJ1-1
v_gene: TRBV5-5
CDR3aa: CASSLDRGPYTEAFF

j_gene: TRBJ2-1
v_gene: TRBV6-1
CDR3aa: CASSEADLVEQFF

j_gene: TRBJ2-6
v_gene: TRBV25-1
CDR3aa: CASSQTGFALSGANVLTF

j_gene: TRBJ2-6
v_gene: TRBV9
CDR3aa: CASSVAGTGVISGANVLTF

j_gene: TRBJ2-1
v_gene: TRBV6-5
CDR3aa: CASSPPFSNEQFF

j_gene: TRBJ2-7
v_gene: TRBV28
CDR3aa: CASSSQPSPYEQYF

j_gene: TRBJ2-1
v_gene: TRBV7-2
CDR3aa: CASSLRNEINEQFF

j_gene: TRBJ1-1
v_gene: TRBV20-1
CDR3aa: CSASGGAEAFF

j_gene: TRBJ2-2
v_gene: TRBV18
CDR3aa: CASSPGTTTGELFF

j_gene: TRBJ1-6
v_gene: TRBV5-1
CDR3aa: CASSLGQGRSSSPLHF

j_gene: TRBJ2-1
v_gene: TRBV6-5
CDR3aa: CASSRLAGNGEQFF

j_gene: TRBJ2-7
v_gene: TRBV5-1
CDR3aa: CASSLDGTGTYEQYF

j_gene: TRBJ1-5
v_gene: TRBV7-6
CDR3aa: CASSRSGNQPQHF

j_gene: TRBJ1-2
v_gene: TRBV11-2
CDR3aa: CASSPTREGRYTF

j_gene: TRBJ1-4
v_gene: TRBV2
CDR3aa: CASSFQGAEGEKLFF

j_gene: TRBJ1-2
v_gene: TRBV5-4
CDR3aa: CASSSPGVSGGEGGYTF

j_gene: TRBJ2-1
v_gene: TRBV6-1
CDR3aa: CASSEYAGAYNEQFF

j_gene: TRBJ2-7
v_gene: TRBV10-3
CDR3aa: CAISAGNYEQYF

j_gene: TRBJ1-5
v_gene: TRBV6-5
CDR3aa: CASSKGTGTPQHF

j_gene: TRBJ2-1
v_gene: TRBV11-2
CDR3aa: CASSSFEDEQFF

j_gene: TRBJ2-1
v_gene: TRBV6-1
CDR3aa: CASTNPVYNEQFF